This T cell receptor beta chain stems from a study of blood T cell repertoires in COVID-19 (dated by TCRdb to 2020 to 2022). With regard to the full study: Samples covering the acute and convalescent phases of COVID-19 were provided by collaborators in the United States, Italy and Spain. The material from the prospective study consisted of cDNA or gDNA derived from T cells, B-cell-depleted T cells, or PBMCs. Deeply sampled blood TCRbeta repertoires from subjects exposed to, actively infected with, or recovered from COVID-19 were included in the dataset. The repertoires were released in a freely available public database meant as a resource for research on the immune response to SARS-CoV-2. Samples were obtained from the ongoing ImmuneRACE study (first 160 participants) and from 1,254 subjects provided by 6 global collaborators. The sample metadata nearly always contained a de-identified subject ID, COVID-19 status, age in years and sex. Where available, HLA class I and class II types were taken from metadata supplied by the sample provider and were not determined by assay-based typing.

In the germline V gene, CDR1 corresponds to SGHTA and CDR2 to FQGTGA. Counted from cysteine to phenylalanine, this CDR3 has 15 amino acids. The entry retains the CDR3 DNA only, 45 bases that are in frame from base 1. V lost 6 bases and J lost 5 bases, and the count of bases not matched to a germline gene is 7. The immunoSEQ Assay, a bias-controlled multiplex PCR, was used to amplify TCRbeta CDR3 regions from genomic DNA. The source study handled its data this way. Within the assay, amplification of reference gene primers was used to estimate how many nucleated cells each sample contained. Sequence reads were collapsed and filtered to measure the absolute abundance of every unique TCRbeta CDR3 rearrangement. For each sample, productive Simpson clonality was calculated by taking the square root of Simpson's diversity index across productive rearrangements. In TCRdb, the immuneACCESS table is reduced to in-frame sequences with V and J assigned. These tables do not hold every clone; where another copy was compared, an unresolved V gene accounts for under half, and the others remain unexplained. V, J and clone size were drawn from that table, and D and trimming were deduced from the DNA. For this sample there are 220,000 or so clones; about 80% appear just once. The top ten hold 2.3% of the sample.

General findings and caveats noted by the study authors: Clinical and demographic metadata were provided uncurated, with the amount varying by source and participant.

The collaborating institutions used their own protocols to collect whole blood in K2EDTA tubes. Collaborator samples were shipped for TCRbeta analysis as frozen whole blood, isolated PBMCs, or DNA extracted from either sample type. In regard to this clone: No cognate antigen has been identified for it. There are no base qualities to consult, and no much larger clone falls within one base.

Recombination joined TRBV7-3 with TRBJ1-6, and 7 bases in between align with TRBD1. The receptor was isolated from a woman aged 60-75 years with acute or convalescent COVID-19. Sequencing was performed on peripheral blood. The nucleotide sequence reads TGTGCCAGCAGACCCCGGACAGGCGATAATTCACCCCTCCACTTT. This encodes CASRPRTGDNSPLHF. The full variable domain, completed from the reference TRBV7-3 and TRBJ1-6 proteins outside the CDR3, reads GAGVSQTPSNKVTEKGKYVELRCDPISGHTALYWYRQSLGQGPEFLIYFQGTGAADDSGLPNDRFFAVRPEGSVSTLKIQRTERGDSAVYLCASRPRTGDNSPLHFGNGTRLTVT.